This TCR beta chain was documented in a study of blood T cells in healthy people across ages. In regard to this clonotype: Its specificity is not known.

PCR was performed a second time for about 6 to 12 cycles using a sample-barcoded 5' primer and a J-beta primer mix. TCRdb fed the 5' RACE reads into MiXCR, producing one record per CDR3 protein. The table lists about 570,000 distinct CDR3 sequences, approximately 25% of them singletons, with roughly 18% in the top ten. With 5 bases clipped from V and 6 bases from J, the junction kept 7 bases outside the gene matches. Looked up from germline, CDR1 is MNHEY and CDR2 is SVGEGT. This CDR3 spans 15 amino acids. Study results and limitations: Older age went with lower TCR beta diversity per million T cells, in a roughly linear way.

Sequencing used blood. The chain combines TRBV6-2 or TRBV6-3 with TRBJ2-1, with TRBD1 identical over 10 bases. The sequence came from a woman in her sixties or seventies in good health. The CDR3 region has the DNA TGTGCCAGCAGTGTGGGACAGGGGAGAGCCAATGAGCAGTTCTTC. This codes for CASSVGQGRANEQFF.